The 10 T cell receptor beta chains presented below share a single source sample, sequenced in a study of blood T cell repertoires in COVID-19. Here immunoSEQ multiplex PCR was the method, and the copy in TCRdb shows in-frame clones only, minus some. The sample includes over 45,000 clones, about 92% seen only once; the top ten take less than 30%. The material sequenced was peripheral blood. The source is a woman aged 80 or older with acute or convalescent COVID-19.

This clone was observed a single time. The chain recombines TRBV5-1 with TRBJ1-4, with 7 bases fitting TRBD1. V was clipped by 3 bases and J by 3 bases; unmatched bases: 2. This CDR3 comprises 14 residues. The V gene's germline CDR1 is SGHRS and CDR2 YFSETQ. CDR3 loop: CASSSGQPNEKLFF. The CDR3 DNA sequence: TGCGCCAGCAGCTCGGGACAGCCTAATGAAAAACTGTTTTTT.

The V gene is TRBV18, the J gene TRBJ2-5; 7 positions agree with TRBD2. The CDR3 totals 15 residues. CDR1 is KGHSH and CDR2 is LQKENI in the germline V gene. The ends lost 3 bases at V and 4 bases at J; junction bases unmatched: 8. The CDR3 DNA follows: TGTGCCAGCTCACCCCCCTCGGGGGGACGAGAGACCCAGTACTTC. This encodes CASSPPSGGRETQYF.

The chain couples TRBV12-3 or TRBV12-4 to TRBJ1-1; D might be TRBD1 (5 bases). This CDR3 region has 13 residues. V lost 6 bases and J 3 bases, leaving 11 bases between the germline ends. The DNA of the CDR3 is TGTGCCAGCAGACAGGTCCGGGACACTGAAGCTTTCTTT. Protein product: CASRQVRDTEAFF.

The V and J genes are TRBV5-1 and TRBJ1-2; TRBD1 might be the D (6 bases). The CDR3 is made up of 14 amino acids. V lost 1 base, J lost 2 bases, and 9 bases lay in between. From germline, CDR1 is SGHRS and CDR2 YFSETQ. The CDR3 is CASSLPGQNYGYTF. The CDR3 bases are TGCGCCAGCAGCTTGCCCGGACAGAACTATGGCTACACCTTC.

This chain links TRBV19 with TRBJ2-1; tentative D call: TRBD2 (6 bases). CDR3 length equals 12 residues. From germline, CDR1 is LNHDA and CDR2 SQIVND (reference sequence). Trimming took 3 bases from V and 11 from J, leaving 11 bases between them. Here the CDR3 DNA reads TGTGCCAGTAGTATCGGCCGGGGGAAGCAGTTCTTC. This sequence encodes CASSIGRGKQFF.

The rearrangement links TRBV28 to TRBJ2-7; TRBD1 matches at 10 bases. This CDR3 is 15 amino acids long. CDR1 is MDHEN, CDR2 SYDVKM, per germline. Germline trimming cut 5 bases from V and 5 bases from J; bases unmatched to any gene: 9. The CDR3 loop is CASSPQGQGLDEQYF. In nucleotides, the CDR3 is TGTGCCAGCAGTCCGCAGGGACAGGGGCTAGACGAGCAGTACTTC.

The chain links TRBV27 to TRBJ2-1; 8 bases align to TRBD2. Germline V gives CDR1 MNHEY, CDR2 SMNVEV (reference sequence). This CDR3 has 13 residues. V gave up 8 bases and J gave up 8 bases; unmatched junction bases: 8. CDR3 amino acids: CASYRPGGDEQFF. As DNA, the CDR3 is TGTGCCAGCTACCGCCCCGGGGGGGATGAGCAGTTCTTC.

V and J are TRBV5-8 and TRBJ1-5; possible D gene TRBD1, 5 bases. Germline V gene sequence: CDR1 SGHTS, CDR2 YDEGEE. The CDR3 loop spans 15 amino acids. Between the trimmed V and J ends, which lost 0 bases and 7 bases, there was a span of 14 bases. The CDR3 sequence is CASSLAGRVWQPQHF. DNA of the CDR3: TGTGCCAGCAGCTTGGCCGGCAGGGTTTGGCAGCCCCAGCATTTT.

V gene TRBV4-1 combines with J gene TRBJ2-3; 7 positions match TRBD2. Germline V CDR1 and CDR2: MGHRA, YSYEKL. This CDR3 is 16 amino acids long. V was pared by 3 bases and J by 1 base, with 7 bases of the junction left unmatched. Here the CDR3 reads CASSQVFAGGTDTQYF. The DNA of the CDR3 is TGCGCCAGCAGCCAGGTCTTCGCGGGGGGCACAGATACGCAGTATTTT.

The V gene is TRBV19, the J gene TRBJ2-2; 8 bases match TRBD2. Germline-derived CDR1 and CDR2 are LNHDA and SQIVND (reference sequence). This CDR3 spans 16 amino acids. With V trimmed by 3 bases and J by 2 bases, 5 bases remained unmatched. The CDR3 reads CASSISGGPNTGELFF. The DNA for the CDR3 is TGTGCCAGTAGTATCAGCGGGGGACCCAACACCGGGGAGCTGTTTTTT.